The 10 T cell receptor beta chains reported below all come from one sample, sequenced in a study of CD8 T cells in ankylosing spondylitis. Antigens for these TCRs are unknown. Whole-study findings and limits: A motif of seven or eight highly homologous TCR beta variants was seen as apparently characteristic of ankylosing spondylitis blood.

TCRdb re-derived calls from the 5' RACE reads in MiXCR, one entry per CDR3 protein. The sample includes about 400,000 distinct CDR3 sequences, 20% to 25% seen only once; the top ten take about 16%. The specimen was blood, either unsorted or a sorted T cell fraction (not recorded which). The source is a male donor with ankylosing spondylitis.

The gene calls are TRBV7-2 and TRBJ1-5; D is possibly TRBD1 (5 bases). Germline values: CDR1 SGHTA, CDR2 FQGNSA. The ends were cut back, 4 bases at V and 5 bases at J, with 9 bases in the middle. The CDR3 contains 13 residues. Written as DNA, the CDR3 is TGTGCCAGCAGCTGGAGCAGGGATCAGCCCCAGCATTTT. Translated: CASSWSRDQPQHF. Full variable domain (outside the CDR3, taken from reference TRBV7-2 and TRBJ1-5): GAGVSQSPSNKVTEKGKDVELRCDPISGHTALYWYRQSLGQGLEFLIYFQGNSAPDKSGLPSDRFSAERTGGSVSTLTIQRTQQEDSAVYLCASSWSRDQPQHFGDGTRLSIL.

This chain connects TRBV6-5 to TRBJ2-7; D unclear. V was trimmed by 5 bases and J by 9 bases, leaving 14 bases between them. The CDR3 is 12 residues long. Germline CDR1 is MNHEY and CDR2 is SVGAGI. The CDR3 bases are TGTGCCAGCAGTACCCCCTTCGGACGGCAGTACTTC. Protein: CASSTPFGRQYF.

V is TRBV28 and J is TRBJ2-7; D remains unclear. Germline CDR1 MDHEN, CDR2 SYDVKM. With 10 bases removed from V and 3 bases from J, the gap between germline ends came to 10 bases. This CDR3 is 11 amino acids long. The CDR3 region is CATGFVYEQYF. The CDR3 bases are TGTGCCACCGGTTTTGTCTACGAGCAGTACTTC.

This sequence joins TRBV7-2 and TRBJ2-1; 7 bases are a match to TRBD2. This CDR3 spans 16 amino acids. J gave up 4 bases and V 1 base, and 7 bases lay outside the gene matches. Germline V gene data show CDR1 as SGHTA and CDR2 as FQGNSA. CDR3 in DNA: TGTGCCAGCAGCTTAGAGTCCCAGCGGGGTTACAATGAGCAGTTCTTC. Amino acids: CASSLESQRGYNEQFF. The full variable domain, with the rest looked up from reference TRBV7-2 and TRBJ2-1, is GAGVSQSPSNKVTEKGKDVELRCDPISGHTALYWYRQSLGQGLEFLIYFQGNSAPDKSGLPSDRFSAERTGGSVSTLTIQRTQQEDSAVYLCASSLESQRGYNEQFFGPGTRLTVL.

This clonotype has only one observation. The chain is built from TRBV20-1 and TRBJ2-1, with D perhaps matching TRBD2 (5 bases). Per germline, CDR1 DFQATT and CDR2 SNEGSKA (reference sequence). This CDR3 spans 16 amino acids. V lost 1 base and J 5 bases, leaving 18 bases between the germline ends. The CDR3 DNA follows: TGCAGTGCTAGAGCGGGAAAGCTCAGCGTTCACAATGAGCAGTTCTTC. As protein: CSARAGKLSVHNEQFF.

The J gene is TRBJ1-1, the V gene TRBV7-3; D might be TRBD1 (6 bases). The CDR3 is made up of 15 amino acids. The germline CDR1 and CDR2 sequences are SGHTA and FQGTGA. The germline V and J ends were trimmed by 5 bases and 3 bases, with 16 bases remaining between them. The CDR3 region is CASSAQGNGDTEAFF. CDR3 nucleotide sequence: TGTGCCAGCAGCGCACAGGGTAATGGGGACACTGAAGCTTTCTTT.

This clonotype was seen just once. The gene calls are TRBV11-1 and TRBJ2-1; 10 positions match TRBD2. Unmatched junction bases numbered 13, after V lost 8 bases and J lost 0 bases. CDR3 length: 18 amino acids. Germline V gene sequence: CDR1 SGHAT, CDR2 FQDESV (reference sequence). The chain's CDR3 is CASLWGGLATTSYNEQFF. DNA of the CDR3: TGTGCCAGCCTCTGGGGGGGACTAGCGACAACCTCCTACAATGAGCAGTTCTTC.

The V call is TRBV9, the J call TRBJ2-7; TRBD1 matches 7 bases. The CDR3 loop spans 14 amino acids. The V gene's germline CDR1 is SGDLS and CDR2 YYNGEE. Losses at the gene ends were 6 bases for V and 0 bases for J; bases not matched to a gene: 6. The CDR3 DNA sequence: TGTGCCAGCAACCGGGACAGCTTCTCCTACGAGCAGTACTTC. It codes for CASNRDSFSYEQYF.

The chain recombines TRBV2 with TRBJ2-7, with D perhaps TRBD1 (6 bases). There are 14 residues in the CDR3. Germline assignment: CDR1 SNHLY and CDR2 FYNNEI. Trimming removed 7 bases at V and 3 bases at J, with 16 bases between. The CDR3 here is CASTDRDKGYEQYF. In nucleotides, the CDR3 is TGTGCCAGCACTGACCGGGACAAAGGCTACGAGCAGTACTTC.

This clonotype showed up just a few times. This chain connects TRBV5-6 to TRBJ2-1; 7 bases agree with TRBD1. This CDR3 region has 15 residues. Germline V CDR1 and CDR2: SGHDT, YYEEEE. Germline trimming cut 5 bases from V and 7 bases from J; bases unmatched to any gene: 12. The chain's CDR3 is CASRLTGPTRNEQFF. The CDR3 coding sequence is TGTGCCAGCAGATTGACAGGGCCTACTAGGAATGAGCAGTTCTTC.